The 2 T cell receptor beta chains below were found in one sample sequenced in a study of siplizumab effects on memory and regulatory T cells. Measured with immunoSEQ multiplex PCR; TCRdb has only the in-frame clones, and not every one. The sample holds about 100,000 clones, approximately 92% seen once. The sequenced sample consisted of CD4+ T cells sorted from blood. The receptors come from a human donor in good health. Some clones in this sample may be carry-over from other donors' samples.

This chain uses TRBV6-1 with TRBJ1-4, with D hard to call. Trimming stripped 6 bases from V and 2 bases from J, with 10 bases between. The CDR3 consists of 14 residues. Looked up from germline, CDR1 is MNHNS and CDR2 is SASEGT. The CDR3 DNA reads TGTGCCAGCAGCGCTCGCCACACTAATGAAAAACTGTTTTTT. Translated: CASSARHTNEKLFF.

The rearrangement links TRBV6-1 to TRBJ2-3; D is possibly TRBD1 (5 bases). V was trimmed by 4 bases and J by 2 bases, leaving 16 bases between them. From germline, CDR1 is MNHNS and CDR2 SASEGT. The CDR3 sequence is 16 residues long. The CDR3 is CASSGRVGGLTDTQYF. In nucleotides, the CDR3 is TGTGCCAGCAGTGGCAGGGTTGGCGGCCTCACAGATACGCAGTATTTT.